These 29 T cell receptor beta chains originate from one sample sequenced in a study of blood T cell repertoires in COVID-19. Only in-frame clones appear in the TCRdb table, and some are missing; sequencing was by immunoSEQ multiplex PCR. Of around 19,000 clones in the sample, approximately 88% were seen once. The sequenced sample consisted of peripheral blood. The receptors were sampled from a human donor in a cohort sampled during active COVID-19.

The chain combines TRBV28 with TRBJ2-6, with a possible D match to TRBD1 (6 bases). Deletions cut 5 bases from V and 4 bases from J, with 15 bases between. The CDR3 runs to 16 residues. The V gene's germline CDR1 is MDHEN and CDR2 SYDVKM. In nucleotides, the CDR3 is TGTGCCAGCAGTCCGGGGACACCGTCCGGGGCCAACGTCCTGACTTTC. As protein: CASSPGTPSGANVLTF.

This clone appeared a single time. J is TRBJ1-1 and V is TRBV5-4; 9 bases align to TRBD1. The V gene end was trimmed by 4 bases and the J gene end by 3 bases; junction bases not matched to a gene: 7. Germline V gives CDR1 SGHNT, CDR2 YYREEE (reference sequence). This CDR3 comprises 15 residues. The CDR3 region has the DNA TGTGCCAGCAGCCGTCGACAGGGGGGGGACACTGAAGCTTTCTTT. It codes for CASSRRQGGDTEAFF.

V usage is TRBV9 and J usage is TRBJ2-7, with D possibly TRBD2 on 6 matching bases. V was pared by 0 bases and J by 5 bases, with 6 bases between. Per the germline V gene, CDR1 is SGDLS and CDR2 is YYNGEE. This CDR3 has 12 amino acids. The CDR3 region has the DNA TGTGCCAGCAGCGTAGCGGGGGACGAGCAGTACTTC. Translated: CASSVAGDEQYF.

The chain employs TRBV24-1 and TRBJ2-5; 7 bases align to TRBD1. Per the germline V gene, CDR1 is KGHDR and CDR2 is SFDVKD. J lost 4 bases, V lost 5 bases, and 6 bases had no gene match. The CDR3 contains 14 residues. In DNA form, the CDR3 reads TGTGCCACCAGTGCTTCGAGGGGGCGAGAGACCCAGTACTTC. Protein: CATSASRGRETQYF.

The CDR3 nucleotides read TGTGCCAGCTCACTTGGGACAGGGGTATCCTACGAGCAGTACTTC. Protein product: CASSLGTGVSYEQYF. The rearrangement joins TRBV18 to TRBJ2-7, with 10 nucleotides matching TRBD1. This CDR3 comprises 15 residues. The germline CDR1 and CDR2 sequences are KGHSH and LQKENI. V dropped 4 bases and J dropped 1; count of bases not matched to a gene: 4.

The chain couples TRBV4-1 to TRBJ2-6; D possibly corresponds to TRBD2 (5 bases). Germline lookup yields CDR1 MGHRA and CDR2 YSYEKL. The CDR3 loop spans 17 amino acids. The V and J ends lost 4 bases and 0 bases respectively, with 13 bases between them. CDR3 residues: CASSLLATHSGANVLTF. CDR3 bases: TGCGCCAGCAGCCTCTTAGCGACTCACTCTGGGGCCAACGTCCTGACTTTC.

This clone was detected only once. This CDR3 reads CASSEALPSDNEQFF. DNA of the CDR3: TGTGCCAGCAGTGAAGCGCTCCCTTCGGACAATGAGCAGTTCTTC. The chain joins TRBV2 to TRBJ2-1; D ambiguous. The CDR3 has 15 residues. From germline, CDR1 is SNHLY and CDR2 FYNNEI. Trimming cost V 0 bases and J 5 bases, with 11 bases left between them.

This chain uses TRBV11-2 with TRBJ2-4; D is perhaps TRBD1 (6 bases). This CDR3 has 17 amino acids. CDR1 and CDR2 from the germline V gene are SGHAT and FQNNGV. Trimming took 1 base from V and 6 from J, leaving 19 bases between them. CDR3 DNA sequence: TGTGCCAGCAGCTTAGGGTATCGGCGGACAGAACGAAACATTCAGTACTTC. Translated: CASSLGYRRTERNIQYF.

The chain links TRBV6-6 to TRBJ1-4; tentatively, D is TRBD1 (6 bases). Trimming stripped 6 bases from V and 3 bases from J, with 11 bases between. The CDR3 spans 14 residues. The germline gives CDR1 MNHNY, CDR2 SVGAGI (reference sequence). The CDR3 sequence: CASRLGGANEKLFF. The CDR3 DNA is TGTGCCAGCAGACTAGGGGGGGCTAATGAAAAACTGTTTTTT.

This clone came up a few times. This chain joins TRBV7-2 and TRBJ2-7; TRBD2 matches at 8 bases. The V gene's germline CDR1 is SGHTA and CDR2 FQGNSA. CDR3 length equals 14 residues. J gave up 3 bases and V 2 bases, and 3 bases lay outside the gene matches. The CDR3 coding sequence is TGTGCCAGCAGCTTATATACTAGCGGCTACGAGCAGTACTTC. Translation gives CASSLYTSGYEQYF.

This clone came up a few times. The chain links TRBV3-1 (or the pseudogene TRBV3-2) to TRBJ2-5; tentative D call: TRBD2 (7 bases). The germline V gene has CDR1 LGHDT and CDR2 YNNKEL (reference sequence). The CDR3 sequence is 14 residues long. With 4 bases removed from V and 5 bases from J, the gap between germline ends came to 14 bases. This chain's CDR3 is CASSPPGRGETQYF. The DNA of the CDR3 is TGTGCCAGCAGCCCACCTGGGAGGGGGGAGACCCAGTACTTC.

V gene TRBV28 combines with J gene TRBJ1-2; tentative D call: TRBD1 (5 bases). V was clipped by 2 bases and J by 6 bases, with 10 bases between them. Germline CDR1 is MDHEN and CDR2 is SYDVKM. This CDR3 region has 13 residues. The CDR3 nucleotides read TGTGCCAGCAGTTTAGGGGGGTCGGATGGCTACACCTTC. It is translated as CASSLGGSDGYTF.

With respect to this clone: Other DNA sequences of this sample code for an identical CDR3. The J gene is TRBJ1-4, the V gene TRBV28; maybe TRBD1 (5 bases). This CDR3 region has 15 residues. Germline V lookup: CDR1 MDHEN, CDR2 SYDVKM. V shed 3 bases and J shed 0 bases, with 8 bases lying between them. DNA of the CDR3: TGTGCCAGCAGTTTGGGGGGTGCAACTAATGAAAAACTGTTTTTT. This gives the protein CASSLGGATNEKLFF.

This rearrangement joins TRBV5-6 to TRBJ2-7; perhaps TRBD2 as D (6 bases). Germline values: CDR1 SGHDT, CDR2 YYEEEE. The CDR3 contains 13 residues. V was clipped by 1 base and J by 4 bases, with 9 bases between them. CDR3 sequence reads: CASSLRRGYEQYF. The CDR3 DNA reads as TGTGCCAGCAGCTTGCGTCGGGGGTACGAGCAGTACTTC.

The chain couples TRBV6-5 to TRBJ1-6; a weak D match, TRBD1 (5 bases). V lost 8 bases to trimming and J lost 8 bases, with 19 bases between them. The CDR3 consists of 15 residues. Looked up from germline, CDR1 is MNHEY and CDR2 is SVGAGI. The CDR3 reads CASRGRWSGDSPLHF. CDR3 nucleotide sequence: TGTGCCAGCCGGGGACGCTGGTCGGGGGATTCACCCCTCCACTTT.

The chain joins TRBV18 to TRBJ2-1; TRBD1 matches at 9 bases. This CDR3 region has 16 residues. Germline lookup yields CDR1 KGHSH and CDR2 LQKENI. Trimming removed 3 bases from V and 6 bases from J; junction bases left unmatched: 9. The CDR3 DNA reads as TGTGCCAGCTCACCGGACAGGGGTTCTGGGTTCAATGAGCAGTTCTTC. Protein product: CASSPDRGSGFNEQFF.

V and J are TRBV2 and TRBJ1-2; 7 nucleotides match TRBD1. Germline V gene sequence: CDR1 SNHLY, CDR2 FYNNEI. J lost 4 bases, V lost 6 bases, and 11 bases had no gene match. This CDR3 comprises 15 residues. CDR3: CASRAGTAGIYGYTF. The CDR3 region has the DNA TGTGCCAGCAGGGCCGGGACAGCTGGTATCTATGGCTACACCTTC.

The sample holds one count of this clone. V gene TRBV19 combines with J gene TRBJ1-2; 10 nucleotides line up with TRBD1. With V trimmed by 7 bases and J by 2 bases, 4 bases remained unmatched. The CDR3 contains 14 residues. The germline gives CDR1 LNHDA, CDR2 SQIVND (reference sequence). The CDR3 nucleotides are TGTGCCAGTATGCCGGGACAGGGGAACTATGGCTACACCTTC. Translation: CASMPGQGNYGYTF.

This clone was counted between two and nine times. The gene calls are TRBV7-2 and TRBJ2-5, with 11 bases matching TRBD2. The CDR3 covers 14 residues. Germline V gene sequence: CDR1 SGHTA, CDR2 FQGNSA. Trimming at V came to 2 bases and at J to 8 bases, leaving 4 bases not matched to a gene. The chain's CDR3 is CASSLSLAGGTQYF. CDR3 in DNA: TGTGCCAGCAGCTTAAGTCTAGCGGGAGGTACCCAGTACTTC.

The chain combines TRBV27 with TRBJ1-5; TRBD1 might be the D (6 bases). This CDR3 region has 14 residues. Trimming cost V 6 bases and J 5 bases, with 14 bases left between them. CDR1 MNHEY and CDR2 SMNVEV come from the germline V gene (reference sequence). The DNA for the CDR3 is TGTGCCAGCAGCTCCACAGGGTTGGATCAGCCCCAGCATTTT. Its protein is CASSSTGLDQPQHF.

The chain recombines TRBV5-4 with TRBJ1-3; D is unresolved. Germline CDR1 SGHNT, CDR2 YYREEE (reference sequence). The CDR3 length is 12 residues. V lost 2 bases, J lost 4 bases, and 4 bases lay in between. The CDR3 protein is CASSFSGNTIYF. The CDR3 bases are TGTGCCAGCAGCTTCTCGGGAAACACCATATATTTT.

The CDR3 loop is CASNRGNTEAFF. The CDR3 bases are TGTGCCAGCAACCGGGGGAACACTGAAGCTTTCTTT. V is TRBV6-5 and J is TRBJ1-1, with D unresolved. Germline V gives CDR1 MNHEY, CDR2 SVGAGI. The V gene lost 7 bases and the J gene lost 1 base, with 7 bases spanning the gap. This CDR3 region has 12 residues.

The chain has TRBV9 and TRBJ2-7; no clear D gene. Germline values: CDR1 SGDLS, CDR2 YYNGEE. V gave up 0 bases and J gave up 7 bases, with 11 bases separating them. The CDR3 contains 13 residues. CDR3 DNA: TGTGCCAGCAGCGTAGTGTCAGGAAGGGAGCAGTACTTC. This sequence encodes CASSVVSGREQYF.

This sequence joins TRBV6-6 and TRBJ2-7; TRBD1 matches 8 bases. V lost 6 bases and J lost 7; bases outside the gene matches: 8. CDR3 size: 13 residues. From germline, CDR1 is MNHNY and CDR2 SVGAGI (reference sequence). CDR3 region: CASRTGALLEQYF. The CDR3 nucleotides are TGTGCCAGCAGGACAGGGGCCCTTTTGGAGCAGTACTTC.

Note on this clone: Other nucleotide sequences in the sample specify the same CDR3. The chain has TRBV19 and TRBJ2-1, with 8 bases lining up with TRBD2. The V and J ends lost 4 bases and 6 bases, in that order; junction bases with no gene match: 11. Germline assignment: CDR1 LNHDA and CDR2 SQIVND (reference sequence). The CDR3 runs 16 residues. The CDR3 coding sequence is TGTGCCAGTAGTAGAACTAGCGGAAGAGGGGCCAATGAGCAGTTCTTC. It translates to CASSRTSGRGANEQFF.

The chain employs TRBV5-5 and TRBJ2-6; tentative D call: TRBD2 (5 bases). Germline CDR1 and CDR2: SGHKS and YYEKEE (reference sequence). This CDR3 comprises 15 residues. The V gene lost 3 bases and the J gene lost 6 bases, with 13 bases spanning the gap. The CDR3 here is CASSSLRGMANVLTF. The CDR3 region has the DNA TGTGCCAGCAGCTCCCTCCGGGGTATGGCCAACGTCCTGACTTTC.

Details on this clone: Mismatch with germline at one junction end may stem from a read error. The V and J genes are TRBV6-1 and TRBJ1-5, with a possible D match to TRBD1 (6 bases). This CDR3 has 12 residues. Germline loops: CDR1 MNHNS, CDR2 SASEGT. In nucleotides, the CDR3 is TGTGCCAGCAGTGAAGGTAGTAGGACAGCCAATTTT. Protein: CASSEGSRTANF.

The rearrangement links TRBV28 to TRBJ1-1; D remains ambiguous. V was shortened by 6 bases and J by 7 bases, with 12 bases between the two germline ends. CDR3 length: 12 amino acids. Per the germline V gene, CDR1 is MDHEN and CDR2 is SYDVKM. The DNA for the CDR3 is TGTGCCAGCAGGCGCGACATCTTTGAAGCTTTCTTT. Amino acid sequence: CASRRDIFEAFF.

This clone was counted between two and nine times. This chain connects TRBV7-2 to TRBJ1-3, with D possibly matching TRBD1 (6 bases). The V gene's germline CDR1 is SGHTA and CDR2 FQGNSA. The CDR3 loop spans 13 amino acids. Trimming stripped 6 bases from V and 3 bases from J, with 9 bases between. The CDR3 sequence: CASRGGDGNTIYF. The DNA of the CDR3 is TGTGCCAGCAGAGGGGGTGATGGAAACACCATATATTTT.